This T cell receptor (beta chain) was obtained from a study of CD8 T cells in ankylosing spondylitis. Findings and caveats of the study: The study identified a TCR beta motif of several highly homologous variants that appeared characteristic of ankylosing spondylitis blood.

Points on this clonotype: What it binds is not known.

TCRdb reprocessed the 5' RACE reads via MiXCR and lists one record per CDR3 protein. Of nearly 250,000 distinct CDR3 sequences listed, roughly 32% were seen once; the top ten hold roughly 4.2%. There are 15 residues in the CDR3. CDR1 and CDR2 (germline): SEHNR, FQNEAQ (reference sequence). V lost 1 base and J lost 2, with 9 bases in between. The TCR originated in a male donor with ankylosing spondylitis or in good health (not recorded which). Sequencing input: blood, either unsorted or a sorted T cell fraction (not recorded which). The chain couples TRBV7-9 to TRBJ1-3; D not resolved. CDR3 residues: CASSLGGLAGNTIYF. As DNA, the CDR3 is TGTGCCAGCAGCTTAGGAGGGCTGGCTGGAAACACCATATATTTT.